This T cell receptor beta chain was profiled in a study of T cell responses to AZD1222 COVID-19 vaccine. Findings and caveats of the study: Donor demographics were predominantly white British with a female majority; clonal diversity may be underestimated. Spike regions recognized by vaccine-associated CD4 TCRs spanned the protein, led by 160-218 and 743-854. Baseline antibody screening turned up just a handful of seropositive AZD1222 recipients. Spike-specific TCR breadth and depth went up after people got two AZD1222 doses.

As for this clone: Its cognate antigen is unknown.

Only in-frame clones appear in the TCRdb table, and some are missing; sequencing was by immunoSEQ multiplex PCR. The sample includes approximately 120,000 clones, roughly nine tenths seen only once; the top ten take about 9.5%. CDR3 length equals 14 residues. V lost 1 base and J lost 0, with 7 bases in between. Germline V CDR1 and CDR2: SEHNR, FQNEAQ (reference sequence). This clonotype originated in an adult who received the AZD1222 COVID-19 vaccine. The chain has TRBV7-9 and TRBJ2-7; D is possibly TRBD1 (5 bases). The specimen comprised peripheral blood, sampled 28 days after the second AZD1222 dose. The CDR3 DNA follows: TGTGCCAGCAGCTTAGGGACAAACTCCTACGAGCAGTACTTC. This translates into CASSLGTNSYEQYF.